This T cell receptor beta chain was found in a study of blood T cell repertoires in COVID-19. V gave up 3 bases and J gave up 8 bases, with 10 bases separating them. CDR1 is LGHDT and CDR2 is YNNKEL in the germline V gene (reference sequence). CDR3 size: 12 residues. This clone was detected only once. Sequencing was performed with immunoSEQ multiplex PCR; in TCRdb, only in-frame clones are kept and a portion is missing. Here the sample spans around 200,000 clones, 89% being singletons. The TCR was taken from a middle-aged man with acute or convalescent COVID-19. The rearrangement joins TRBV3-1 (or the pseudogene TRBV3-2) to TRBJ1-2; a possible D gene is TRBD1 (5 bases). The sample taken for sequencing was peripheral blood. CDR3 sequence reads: CASSHITGGYTF. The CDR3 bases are TGTGCCAGCAGCCATATCACAGGAGGCTACACCTTC.